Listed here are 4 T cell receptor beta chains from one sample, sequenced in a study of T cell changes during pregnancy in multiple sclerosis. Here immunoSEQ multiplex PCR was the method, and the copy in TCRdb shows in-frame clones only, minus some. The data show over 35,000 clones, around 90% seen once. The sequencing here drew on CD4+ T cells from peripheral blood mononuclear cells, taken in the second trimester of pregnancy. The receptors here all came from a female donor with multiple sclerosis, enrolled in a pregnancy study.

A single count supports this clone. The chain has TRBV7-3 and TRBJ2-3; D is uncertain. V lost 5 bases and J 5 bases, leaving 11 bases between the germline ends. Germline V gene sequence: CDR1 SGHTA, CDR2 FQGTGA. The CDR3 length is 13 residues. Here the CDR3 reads CASSPTSGDTQYF. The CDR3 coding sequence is TGTGCCAGCAGCCCCACCTCCGGAGATACGCAGTATTTT.

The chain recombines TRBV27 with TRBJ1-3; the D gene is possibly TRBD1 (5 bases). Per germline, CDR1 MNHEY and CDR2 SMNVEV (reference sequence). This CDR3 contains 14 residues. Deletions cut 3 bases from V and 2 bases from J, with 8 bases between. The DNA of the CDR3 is TGTGCCAGCAGTTTGGGGGGGGCTGGAAACACCATATATTTT. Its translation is CASSLGGAGNTIYF.

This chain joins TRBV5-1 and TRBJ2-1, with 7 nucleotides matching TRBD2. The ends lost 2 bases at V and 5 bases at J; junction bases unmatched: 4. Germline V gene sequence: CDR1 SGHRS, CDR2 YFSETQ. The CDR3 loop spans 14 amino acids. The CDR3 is CASSFGLDNNEQFF. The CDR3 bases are TGCGCCAGCAGCTTCGGACTAGACAACAATGAGCAGTTCTTC.

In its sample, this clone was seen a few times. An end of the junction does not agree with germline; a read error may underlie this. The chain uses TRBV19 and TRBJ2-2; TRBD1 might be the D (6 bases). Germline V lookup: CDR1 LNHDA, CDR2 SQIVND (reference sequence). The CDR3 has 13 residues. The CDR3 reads CATRRQDLGQLFF. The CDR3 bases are TGTGCCACCCGAAGACAGGACCTCGGGCAGCTGTTTTTT.